This T cell receptor beta chain was identified in a study of blood T cell repertoires in COVID-19. Study context: From the United States, Italy and Spain came samples of acute and convalescent COVID-19. Sample material is recorded as cDNA or gDNA derived from T cells, B-cell-depleted T cells, or PBMCs.

Original methodology: Scientists estimated how many nucleated cells there were by amplifying reference gene primers. Assay used: immunoSEQ multiplex PCR; TCRdb lists only in-frame clones, some missing. Clonal size and the V and J genes are those of that table, whereas D and trimming came from the DNA. The data contain some 170,000 clones, 80% to 90% of them singletons. The CDR3 sequence is 15 residues long. Germline trimming cut 5 bases from V and 5 bases from J; bases unmatched to any gene: 8. Germline values: CDR1 LNHDA, CDR2 SQIVND (reference sequence). Sequenced: peripheral blood. The gene calls are TRBV19 and TRBJ1-1; 10 nucleotides align to TRBD1. The receptor comes from an elderly woman with acute or convalescent COVID-19. The DNA for the CDR3 is TGTGCCAGTAGTCGACCGGGACAGGGGTTGACTGAAGCTTTCTTT. This sequence encodes CASSRPGQGLTEAFF.